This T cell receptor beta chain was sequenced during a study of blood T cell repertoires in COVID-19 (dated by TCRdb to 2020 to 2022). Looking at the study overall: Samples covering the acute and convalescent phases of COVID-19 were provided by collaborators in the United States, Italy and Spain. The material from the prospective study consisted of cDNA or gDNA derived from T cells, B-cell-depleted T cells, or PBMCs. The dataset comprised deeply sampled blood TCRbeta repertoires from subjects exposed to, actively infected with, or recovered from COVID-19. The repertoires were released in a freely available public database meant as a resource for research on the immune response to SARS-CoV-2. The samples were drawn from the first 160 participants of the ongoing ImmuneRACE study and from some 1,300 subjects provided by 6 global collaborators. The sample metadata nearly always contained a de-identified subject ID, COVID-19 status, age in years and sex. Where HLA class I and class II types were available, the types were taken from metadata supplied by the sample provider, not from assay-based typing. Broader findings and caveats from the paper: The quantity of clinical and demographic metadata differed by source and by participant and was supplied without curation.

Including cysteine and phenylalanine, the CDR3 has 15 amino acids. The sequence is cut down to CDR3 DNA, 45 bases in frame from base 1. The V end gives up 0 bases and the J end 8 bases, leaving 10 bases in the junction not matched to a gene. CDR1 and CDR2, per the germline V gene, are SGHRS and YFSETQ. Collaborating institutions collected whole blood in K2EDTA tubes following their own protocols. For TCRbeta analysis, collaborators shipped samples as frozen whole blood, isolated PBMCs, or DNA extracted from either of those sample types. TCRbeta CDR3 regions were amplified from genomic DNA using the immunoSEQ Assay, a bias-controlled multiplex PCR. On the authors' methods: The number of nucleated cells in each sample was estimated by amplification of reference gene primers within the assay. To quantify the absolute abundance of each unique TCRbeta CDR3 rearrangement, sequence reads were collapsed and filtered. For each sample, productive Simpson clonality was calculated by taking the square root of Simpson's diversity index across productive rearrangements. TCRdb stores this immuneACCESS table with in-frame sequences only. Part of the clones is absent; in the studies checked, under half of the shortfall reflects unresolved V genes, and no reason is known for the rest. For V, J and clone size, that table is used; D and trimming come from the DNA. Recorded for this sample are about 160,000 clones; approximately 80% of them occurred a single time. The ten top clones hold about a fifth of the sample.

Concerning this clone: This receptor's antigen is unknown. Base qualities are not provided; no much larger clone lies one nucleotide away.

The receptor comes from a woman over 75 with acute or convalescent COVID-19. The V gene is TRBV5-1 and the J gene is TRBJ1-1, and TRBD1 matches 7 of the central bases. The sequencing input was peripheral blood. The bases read TGCGCCAGCAGCTTGGGAGACAGGGCGCTTAACGAAGCTTTCTTT. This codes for CASSLGDRALNEAFF.